This entry lists 27 T cell receptor beta chains sequenced from one sample in a study of blood T cell repertoires in COVID-19. The protocol was immunoSEQ multiplex PCR, while the TCRdb copy is restricted to in-frame clones and leaves out a portion. The sample carries 270,000 or so clones, around 93% recorded once. Material for sequencing was PBMCs or T cells enriched from blood (not recorded which). The receptors originated from a middle-aged man who had been exposed to COVID-19.

The J gene is TRBJ1-6, the V gene TRBV4-1; D is perhaps TRBD1 (6 bases). Trimming stripped 4 bases from V and 9 bases from J, with 19 bases between. Germline loops: CDR1 MGHRA, CDR2 YSYEKL. The CDR3 runs to 16 residues. Written as DNA, the CDR3 is TGCGCCAGCAGCCCCCTTTACAGGGTTGTACGTTCACCCCTCCACTTT. Translating it yields CASSPLYRVVRSPLHF.

The chain joins TRBV13 to TRBJ1-2, with a tentative D call TRBD1 (6 bases). Trimming shortened V by 7 bases and J by 2 bases, and 17 bases separated the two germline ends. The CDR3 totals 15 residues. Germline V gene sequence: CDR1 PRHDT, CDR2 FYEKMQ (reference sequence). The CDR3 DNA is TGTGCCAGCACCCTAAGGCAGGGGCAGAACTATGGCTACACCTTC. This sequence encodes CASTLRQGQNYGYTF.

This clone occurred once. The genes are TRBV7-8 and TRBJ2-5, with TRBD1 identical over 7 bases. CDR3 length equals 16 residues. CDR1 is SGHVS, CDR2 FQNEAQ, per germline. The ends lost 1 base at V and 5 bases at J; junction bases unmatched: 10. CDR3 DNA: TGTGCCAGCAGCTTAGACGGGACAGTGGGCAAGGAGACCCAGTACTTC. It yields the protein CASSLDGTVGKETQYF.

The chain's CDR3 is CASSPRQGAGEQYF. DNA for the CDR3: TGTGCCAGCAGCCCTCGACAGGGGGCGGGCGAGCAGTACTTC. The chain carries TRBV7-9 and TRBJ2-7; 10 bases fit TRBD1. V gave up 5 bases and J gave up 6 bases; unmatched junction bases: 7. CDR1 SEHNR and CDR2 FQNEAQ come from the germline V gene (reference sequence). This CDR3 has 14 amino acids.

V is TRBV11-2 and J is TRBJ2-5; D possibly corresponds to TRBD2 (6 bases). The CDR3 is 15 residues long. Germline V gene lookup returns CDR1 SGHAT and CDR2 FQNNGV. Trimming cost V 2 bases and J 1 base, with 11 bases left between them. CDR3 DNA: TGTGCCAGCAGCTTATTGGGGGGATCCCAAGAGACCCAGTACTTC. Protein sequence: CASSLLGGSQETQYF.

The J gene is TRBJ2-1, the V gene TRBV27; 11 bases are shared with TRBD2. The V segment lost 3 bases and the J segment 0 bases; nucleotides outside the gene matches: 7. The CDR3 loop spans 18 amino acids. The V gene's germline CDR1 is MNHEY and CDR2 SMNVEV (reference sequence). The CDR3 loop reads CASSFSGRALGSYNEQFF. The CDR3 nucleotides read TGTGCCAGCAGTTTTAGCGGGAGGGCGCTGGGCTCCTACAATGAGCAGTTCTTC.

The V and J genes are TRBV18 and TRBJ2-7; D gene unclear. This CDR3 is built from 13 residues. From germline, CDR1 is KGHSH and CDR2 LQKENI. V lost 2 bases and J lost 5, with 10 bases in between. The CDR3 spells CASSPSPADEQYF. The CDR3 region has the DNA TGTGCCAGCTCACCAAGCCCTGCGGACGAGCAGTACTTC.

The rearrangement uses TRBV24-1 and TRBJ2-5; 7 bases align to TRBD2. The CDR3 has 16 residues. CDR1 is KGHDR and CDR2 is SFDVKD in the germline V gene. J gave up 5 bases and V 1 base, and 9 bases lay outside the gene matches. This CDR3 reads CATSDLGSGGRETQYF. The CDR3 region has the DNA TGTGCCACCAGTGATTTAGGTTCGGGGGGTCGTGAGACCCAGTACTTC.

The genes are TRBV7-3 and TRBJ2-1; TRBD2 agrees at 12 bases. The CDR3 sequence is 15 residues long. Losses at the gene ends were 4 bases for V and 4 bases for J; bases not matched to a gene: 2. Germline V gene sequence: CDR1 SGHTA, CDR2 FQGTGA. Written as DNA, the CDR3 is TGTGCCAGCAGCTCCGGACTAGCGGGATACAATGAGCAGTTCTTC. Protein product: CASSSGLAGYNEQFF. The full variable domain, its missing parts supplied by reference TRBV7-3 and TRBJ2-1, is GAGVSQTPSNKVTEKGKYVELRCDPISGHTALYWYRQSLGQGPEFLIYFQGTGAADDSGLPNDRFFAVRPEGSVSTLKIQRTERGDSAVYLCASSSGLAGYNEQFFGPGTRLTVL.

V is TRBV9 and J is TRBJ2-3; maybe TRBD2 (6 bases). The CDR3 is made up of 14 amino acids. CDR1 is SGDLS and CDR2 is YYNGEE in the germline V gene. Trimming left V 3 bases short and J 2 bases short, with 10 bases between. The CDR3 reads CASSGGLPTDTQYF. Here the CDR3 DNA reads TGTGCCAGCAGCGGGGGACTGCCCACAGATACGCAGTATTTT. The full variable domain, rest sourced from reference TRBV9 and TRBJ2-3, is DSGVTQTPKHLITATGQRVTLRCSPRSGDLSVYWYQQSLDQGLQFLIQYYNGEERAKGNILERFSAQQFPDLHSELNLSSLELGDSALYFCASSGGLPTDTQYFGPGTRLTVL.

This chain uses TRBV9 with TRBJ2-2; 8 bases match TRBD1. Losses at the gene ends were 0 bases for V and 2 bases for J; bases not matched to a gene: 9. CDR3 length: 18 amino acids. CDR1 and CDR2 from the germline V gene are SGDLS and YYNGEE. CDR3 region: CASSVAFGDRGNTGELFF. The CDR3 nucleotides read TGTGCCAGCAGCGTAGCTTTTGGTGACAGGGGAAACACCGGGGAGCTGTTTTTT.

The chain links TRBV19 to TRBJ2-1, with 8 bases that match TRBD2. Germline V gene data show CDR1 as LNHDA and CDR2 as SQIVND (reference sequence). Trimming cost V 4 bases and J 6 bases; bases outside gene matches: 17. This CDR3 has 18 amino acids. CDR3 nucleotide sequence: TGTGCCAGTAGTAAGAACGGGAGGGCCTCATCGTTTATCAATGAGCAGTTCTTC. It translates to CASSKNGRASSFINEQFF.

This chain connects TRBV5-5 to TRBJ1-1; D unclear. The CDR3 covers 13 residues. CDR1 and CDR2 (germline): SGHKS, YYEKEE (reference sequence). V shed 2 bases and J shed 1 base, with 6 bases lying between them. The CDR3 protein is CASSFNRNTEAFF. CDR3 DNA: TGTGCCAGCAGCTTTAACAGGAACACTGAAGCTTTCTTT.

This clone came up once. V and J are TRBV25-1 and TRBJ1-6; TRBD1 agrees at 8 bases. Trimming at V came to 4 bases and at J to 7 bases, leaving 3 bases not matched to a gene. The CDR3 sequence is 14 residues long. Germline V gene data show CDR1 as MGHDK and CDR2 as SYGVNS. CDR3 loop: CASSGQGNNSPLHF. Here the CDR3 DNA reads TGTGCCAGCAGTGGACAGGGGAACAATTCACCCCTCCACTTT.

The V call is TRBV3-1 (or the pseudogene TRBV3-2), the J call TRBJ1-6; D not resolved. V dropped 1 base and J dropped 7 bases, with 8 bases sitting between them. CDR3 size: 14 residues. The germline V gene has CDR1 LGHDT and CDR2 YNNKEL (reference sequence). In DNA, the CDR3 is TGTGCCAGCAGCCAAGTCGGTATAAATTCACCCCTCCACTTT. It yields the protein CASSQVGINSPLHF.

The gene calls are TRBV5-1 and TRBJ1-4, with TRBD1 matching over 10 bases. V trimming: 5 bases; J trimming: 4 bases; junction bases outside the gene matches: 14. The germline CDR1 and CDR2 sequences are SGHRS and YFSETQ. The CDR3 loop spans 18 amino acids. The CDR3 sequence is CASRPTGGLATRNEKLFF. For the CDR3, the DNA is TGCGCCAGCAGGCCGACAGGGGGCTTAGCGACACGTAATGAAAAACTGTTTTTT.

The DNA of the CDR3 is TGTGCCAGCAGCCAAGGTAGATCGGGAACCTACGAGCAGTACTTC. The encoded protein is CASSQGRSGTYEQYF. The rearrangement joins TRBV4-2 to TRBJ2-7, with a possible D match to TRBD2 (5 bases). The CDR3 runs to 15 residues. Trimming pared 1 base from V and 2 bases from J, leaving 12 bases between. The V gene's germline CDR1 is LGHNA and CDR2 YNFKEQ.

This clone was counted between two and nine times. This rearrangement joins TRBV6-2 or TRBV6-3 to TRBJ1-1; D ambiguous. V lost 0 bases to trimming and J lost 1 base, with 12 bases between them. CDR1 is MNHEY and CDR2 is SVGEGT in the germline V gene. The length of the CDR3 is 16 residues. The DNA of the CDR3 is TGTGCCAGCAGTTACTCGTACACAGATCAGAACACTGAAGCTTTCTTT. It is translated as CASSYSYTDQNTEAFF.

This chain connects TRBV10-3 to TRBJ2-2; TRBD2 agrees at 7 bases. With 5 bases clipped from V and 0 bases from J, the junction kept 6 bases outside the gene matches. The CDR3 sequence is 16 residues long. CDR1 and CDR2 (germline): ENHRY, SYGVKD. DNA of the CDR3: TGTGCCATCAGTTTCTCTAGCGGCCCGAACACCGGGGAGCTGTTTTTT. Protein sequence: CAISFSSGPNTGELFF.

The chain recombines TRBV30 with TRBJ2-7; 7 nucleotides agree with TRBD2. The trim removed 5 bases at V and 2 bases at J, leaving 12 bases unmatched. Germline V gives CDR1 GTSNPN, CDR2 SVGIG (reference sequence). CDR3 length: 15 amino acids. The CDR3 sequence: CAWDRGAGWPYEQYF. CDR3 bases: TGTGCCTGGGATAGGGGAGCGGGATGGCCCTACGAGCAGTACTTC.

The chain has TRBV28 and TRBJ2-7, with a tentative D call TRBD2 (6 bases). CDR3 length: 15 amino acids. The V end lost 2 bases, the J end lost 3 bases, and 14 bases lay between the germline ends. Germline CDR1 is MDHEN and CDR2 is SYDVKM. For the CDR3, the DNA is TGTGCCAGCAGTTTAATGCGGATAGCGGACTACGAGCAGTACTTC. This codes for CASSLMRIADYEQYF.

The chain is built from TRBV4-3 and TRBJ2-3, with TRBD2 matching 15 bases. This CDR3 contains 16 residues. From germline, CDR1 is LGHNA and CDR2 YSLEER. V was pared by 3 bases and J by 6 bases, with 4 bases of the junction left unmatched. CDR3 bases: TGCGCCAGCAGCCAGGCCGGACTAGCGGGAGGGGATACGCAGTATTTT. Residues: CASSQAGLAGGDTQYF.

This clone was seen only once. The chain carries TRBV5-1 and TRBJ2-1; TRBD2 aligns across 15 bases. Germline loops: CDR1 SGHRS, CDR2 YFSETQ. Germline trimming cut 0 bases from V and 2 bases from J; bases unmatched to any gene: 3. This CDR3 has 18 amino acids. The CDR3 loop reads CASSLGTSGRAPYNEQFF. The CDR3 DNA is TGCGCCAGCAGCTTGGGGACTAGCGGGAGGGCCCCCTACAATGAGCAGTTCTTC.

This chain uses TRBV30 with TRBJ1-1; D unresolved. The CDR3 totals 13 residues. The V and J ends lost 4 bases and 3 bases respectively, with 12 bases between them. Germline V gene lookup returns CDR1 GTSNPN and CDR2 SVGIG (reference sequence). CDR3 region: CAWTSVSYTEAFF. The CDR3 DNA reads TGTGCCTGGACTTCAGTATCTTACACTGAAGCTTTCTTT.

V and J are TRBV19 and TRBJ2-3, with 9 bases lining up with TRBD2. The germline gives CDR1 LNHDA, CDR2 SQIVND (reference sequence). The CDR3 runs to 16 residues. J lost 2 bases, V lost 2 bases, and 5 bases had no gene match. The CDR3 coding sequence is TGTGCCAGTAGTATAACTACTAGCGGGTACACAGATACGCAGTATTTT. Encoded protein: CASSITTSGYTDTQYF.

The chain carries TRBV30 and TRBJ1-4; TRBD1 matches at 12 bases. Germline CDR1 GTSNPN, CDR2 SVGIG (reference sequence). This CDR3 has 16 amino acids. J lost 8 bases, V lost 8 bases, and 15 bases had no gene match. The CDR3 sequence: CARSQNSGTGGEKLFF. CDR3 in DNA: TGTGCCCGAAGCCAAAACAGCGGGACAGGGGGCGAAAAACTGTTTTTT.

In its sample, this clone was seen a few times. This sequence joins TRBV5-1 and TRBJ2-7; D possibly corresponds to TRBD1 (6 bases). Germline-derived CDR1 and CDR2 are SGHRS and YFSETQ. The CDR3 is made up of 14 amino acids. The V end was cut by 4 bases, the J end by 3 bases, with 14 bases between. In DNA form, the CDR3 reads TGCGCCAGCAGCCCTAAGGGGGAAATCTACGAGCAGTACTTC. Amino acid sequence: CASSPKGEIYEQYF.